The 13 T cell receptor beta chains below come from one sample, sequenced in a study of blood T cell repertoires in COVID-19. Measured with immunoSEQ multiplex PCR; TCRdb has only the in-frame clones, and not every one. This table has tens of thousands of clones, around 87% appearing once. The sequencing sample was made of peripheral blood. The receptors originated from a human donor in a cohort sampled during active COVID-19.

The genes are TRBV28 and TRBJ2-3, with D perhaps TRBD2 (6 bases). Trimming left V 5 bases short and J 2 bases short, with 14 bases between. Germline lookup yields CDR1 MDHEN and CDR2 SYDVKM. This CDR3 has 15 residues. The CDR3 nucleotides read TGTGCCAGCAGTGCCGCTAGCGTTTCCACAGATACGCAGTATTTT. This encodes CASSAASVSTDTQYF.

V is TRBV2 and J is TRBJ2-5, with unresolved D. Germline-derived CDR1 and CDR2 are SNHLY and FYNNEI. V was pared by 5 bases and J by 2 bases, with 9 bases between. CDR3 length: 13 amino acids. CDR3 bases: TGTGCCAGCAGTCCCCGGGTTCAAGAGACCCAGTACTTC. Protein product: CASSPRVQETQYF.

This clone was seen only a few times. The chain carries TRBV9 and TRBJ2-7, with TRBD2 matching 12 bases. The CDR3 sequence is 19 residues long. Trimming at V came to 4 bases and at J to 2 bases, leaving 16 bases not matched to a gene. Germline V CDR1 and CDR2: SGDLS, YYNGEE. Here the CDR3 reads CASSPRVTSGSSLTYEQYF. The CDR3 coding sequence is TGTGCCAGCAGCCCCCGAGTGACTAGCGGGAGTTCACTGACCTACGAGCAGTACTTC.

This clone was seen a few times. The CDR3 sequence: CATSRDLDFRADTQYF. The CDR3, as DNA: TGTGCCACCAGCAGAGATTTGGACTTTCGGGCGGATACGCAGTATTTT. V and J are TRBV15 and TRBJ2-3; D perhaps matches TRBD2 (5 bases). The germline CDR1 and CDR2 sequences are LNHNV and YYDKDF (reference sequence). The V end was cut by 0 bases, the J end by 6 bases, with 16 bases between. This CDR3 has 16 residues.

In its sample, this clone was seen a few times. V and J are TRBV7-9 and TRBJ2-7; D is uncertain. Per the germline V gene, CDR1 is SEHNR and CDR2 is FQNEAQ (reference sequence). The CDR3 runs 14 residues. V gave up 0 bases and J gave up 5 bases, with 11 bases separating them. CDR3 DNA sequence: TGTGCCAGCAGCTTAGCCTTCCTTTTTGACGAGCAGTACTTC. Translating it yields CASSLAFLFDEQYF.

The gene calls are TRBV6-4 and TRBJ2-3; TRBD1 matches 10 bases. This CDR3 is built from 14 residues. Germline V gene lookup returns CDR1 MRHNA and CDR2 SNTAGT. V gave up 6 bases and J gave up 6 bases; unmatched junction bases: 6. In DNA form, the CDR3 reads TGTGCCAGCAGCCCGGGACAGGGGTACGATACGCAGTATTTT. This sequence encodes CASSPGQGYDTQYF.

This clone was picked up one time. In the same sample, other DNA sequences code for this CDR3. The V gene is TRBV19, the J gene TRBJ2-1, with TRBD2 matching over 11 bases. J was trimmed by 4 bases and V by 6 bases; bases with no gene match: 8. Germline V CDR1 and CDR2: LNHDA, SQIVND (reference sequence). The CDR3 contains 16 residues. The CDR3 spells CASSRLGTSGYNEQFF. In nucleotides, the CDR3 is TGTGCCAGTAGCCGATTGGGGACTAGCGGATACAATGAGCAGTTCTTC.

The CDR3 DNA reads TGTGCCAGCAGTCTTAGCGGTGTGGGCTACGAGCAGTACTTC. Translated: CASSLSGVGYEQYF. This sequence joins TRBV27 and TRBJ2-7, with TRBD2 as a possible D gene (6 bases). This CDR3 spans 14 amino acids. Germline V gives CDR1 MNHEY, CDR2 SMNVEV (reference sequence). V gave up 5 bases and J gave up 3 bases, with 14 bases separating them.

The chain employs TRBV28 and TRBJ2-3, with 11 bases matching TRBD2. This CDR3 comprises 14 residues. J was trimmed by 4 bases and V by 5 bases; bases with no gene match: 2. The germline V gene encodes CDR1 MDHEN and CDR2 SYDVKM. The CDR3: CASSLSGRADTQYF. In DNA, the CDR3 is TGTGCCAGCAGTCTTAGCGGGAGGGCAGATACGCAGTATTTT.

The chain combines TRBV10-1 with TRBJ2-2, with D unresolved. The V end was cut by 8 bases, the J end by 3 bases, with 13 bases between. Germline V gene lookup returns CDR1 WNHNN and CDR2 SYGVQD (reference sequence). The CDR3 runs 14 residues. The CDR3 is CASGPDLHTGELFF. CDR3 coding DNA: TGCGCCAGCGGCCCAGACTTGCACACCGGGGAGCTGTTTTTT.

The CDR3 loop reads CASSPTSGSSYNEQFF. The CDR3 bases are TGTGCCAGCAGTCCTACTAGCGGGAGCTCCTACAATGAGCAGTTCTTC. V usage is TRBV7-9 and J usage is TRBJ2-1, with TRBD2 matching 11 bases. CDR3 size: 16 residues. V lost 6 bases to trimming and J lost 0 bases; unmatched junction nucleotides: 4. Germline CDR1 is SEHNR and CDR2 is FQNEAQ (reference sequence).

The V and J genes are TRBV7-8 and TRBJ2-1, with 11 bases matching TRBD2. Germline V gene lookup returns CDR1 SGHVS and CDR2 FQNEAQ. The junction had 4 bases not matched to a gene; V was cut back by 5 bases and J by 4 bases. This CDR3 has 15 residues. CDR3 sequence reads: CASSKTSGIYNEQFF. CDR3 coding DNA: TGTGCCAGCAGCAAGACTAGCGGGATATACAATGAGCAGTTCTTC.

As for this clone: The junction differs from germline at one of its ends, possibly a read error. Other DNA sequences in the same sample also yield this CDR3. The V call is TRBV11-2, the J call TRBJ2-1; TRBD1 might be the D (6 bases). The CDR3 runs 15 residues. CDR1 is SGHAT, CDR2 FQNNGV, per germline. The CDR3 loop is CASSLVRTDDNEQFF. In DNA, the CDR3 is TGTGCCAGTAGCTTGGTGCGGACAGACGACAATGAGCAGTTCTTC.